Listed below are T cell receptor beta chains from one sample, sequenced in a study of T cells in Graves' hyperthyroidism and ophthalmopathy. TCRdb fed the multiplex PCR reads into MiXCR, producing one record per CDR3 protein. This sample has approximately 360,000 distinct CDR3 sequences; 20% to 25% occur once, and the top ten carry around 79%. Sequencing was done on a sample of blood. Every receptor here comes from a man aged 45 to 65 with Graves' hyperthyroidism. Both conserved end residues are part of each CDR3. D genes are given only for firm matches. Expanded clones get a size class; other rows say once, few or many, or leave the size out.

clone size | J gene | D gene | V gene | CDR3 protein | CDR3 DNA
NA | TRBJ1-5 | NA | TRBV7-9 | CASSLGPQQPQHF | TGTGCCAGCAGCTTAGGGCCCCAGCAGCCCCAGCATTTT
NA | TRBJ1-2 | TRBD1 | TRBV10-3 | CAIRSTGEDGYTF | TGTGCCATCAGGTCGACAGGGGAGGATGGCTACACCTTC
NA | TRBJ2-5 | NA | TRBV5-5 | CASSLRPPPGETQYF | TGTGCCAGCAGCCTCCGACCCCCTCCCGGAGAGACCCAGTACTTC
few | TRBJ2-2 | NA | TRBV20-1 | CSALQPNGGELFF | TGCAGTGCCCTTCAGCCCAATGGGGGGGAGCTGTTTTTT
NA | TRBJ2-2 | NA | TRBV9 | CASSTNRNTGELFF | TGTGCCAGCAGCACCAACAGGAACACCGGGGAGCTGTTTTTT
few | TRBJ2-1 | TRBD1 | TRBV18 | CASSPTGQGGYNEQFF | TGTGCCAGCTCACCAACGGGACAGGGTGGTTACAATGAGCAGTTCTTC
few | TRBJ2-1 | NA | TRBV7-9 | CASSLQGGVYNEQFF | TGTGCCAGCAGCTTACAGGGGGGGGTCTACAATGAGCAGTTCTTC
NA | TRBJ2-7 | NA | TRBV5-1 | CASSFRETSYEQYF | TGCGCCAGCAGTTTTCGGGAGACCTCCTACGAGCAGTACTTC
NA | TRBJ2-3 | NA | TRBV12-3/TRBV12-4 | CASSLIRDRTDTQYF | TGTGCCAGCAGTTTAATACGCGATCGCACAGATACGCAGTATTTT
few | TRBJ2-7 | TRBD1 | TRBV28 | CASRGTGSSYEQYF | TGTGCCAGCAGGGGGACAGGTTCCTCCTACGAGCAGTACTTC